The T cell receptor beta chain under discussion was sequenced for a study of cytomegalovirus exposure and HLA in healthy donors. The wider study: HLA-typed donors were the source of roughly 85 million unique TCRs held in an early data release. Study findings and constraints: Reported performance of the classifier showed diagnosis of cytomegalovirus status with high specificity and sensitivity.

PCR amplification relied on 60 Vbeta primers (plus 13 Jbeta primers). Using immunoSEQ multiplex PCR, the repertoire was profiled, and TCRdb retains in-frame clones only, with some absent. Of 90,000 to 120,000 clones in the sample, 73% were seen once. Germline values: CDR1 LNHNV, CDR2 YYDKDF (reference sequence). This CDR3 is built from 14 residues. V was pared by 2 bases and J by 4 bases, with 9 bases between. Donors in the study were healthy people who gave bone marrow. A word on this clone: Its antigen is currently unknown.

Sequenced material: PBMCs. This receptor was taken from a man aged 25-45 years in good health and CMV-seronegative. The chain joins TRBV15 to TRBJ2-4; tentatively, D is TRBD1 (6 bases). CDR3 loop: CATSRSGQKNIQYF. The CDR3 DNA reads as TGTGCCACCAGCAGATCCGGACAGAAAAACATTCAGTACTTC.